This T cell receptor (beta chain) came from a study of blood T cell repertoires in COVID-19. Study at large: Sample material is recorded as cDNA or gDNA derived from T cells, B-cell-depleted T cells, or PBMCs.

CDR3 length: 14 amino acids. Trimming cost V 6 bases and J 1 base, with 9 bases left between them. Germline CDR1 and CDR2: MNHEY and SVGEGT. Authors' methods: By means of reference gene primer amplification, nucleated cell counts were estimated. Libraries were prepared by immunoSEQ multiplex PCR; TCRdb keeps only in-frame clonotypes and omits some of them. Clone size and the V and J calls come from that table; the DNA yielded D and trimming. The data contain 150,000 to 200,000 clones, approximately 78% of them seen just once; the ten biggest clones take up approximately 11%. The chain uses TRBV6-2 or TRBV6-3 and TRBJ2-2; D might be TRBD2 (5 bases). Sequenced sample: peripheral blood. This sequence originates from a human donor in a cohort sampled during active COVID-19. The CDR3 nucleotides read TGTGCCAGCAGCCAGGAGGTGAACACCGGGGAGCTGTTTTTT. It translates to CASSQEVNTGELFF.